This T cell receptor beta chain was obtained from a study of cytomegalovirus exposure and HLA in healthy donors (dated by TCRdb to 2015 to 2018). Turning to the overall study: In an earlier analysis of 587 of the donors, 250 to 350 Gb of sequence data and approximately 100 million unique TCR beta sequences from 180 million or so T cells were reported. The study combined high-throughput TCR immunosequencing, statistical association of individual TCRs with disease status, and machine learning to predict cytomegalovirus infection status. HLA typing covered class I and class II loci at four-digit resolution. To decide whether each TCR beta V gene segment behaved as functional or pseudogenic, an earlier analysis of over 500 of the donors relied on high-throughput TCR beta sequencing. To study patterns of TCR occurrence, a later analysis re-analyzed previously published TCR beta repertoires from around 660 donors and added high-resolution HLA genotyping. In addition to the first cohort of 650 to 750 subjects, a separate validation cohort of approximately 130 different subjects was used. Because of strong linkage in the cohort, five DR-DQ haplotypes were treated as single units for association and clustering. Typing coverage varied by locus: roughly 629-640 donors for A, B, C, DRB1 and DQB1; approximately 500 for DQA1; about 590 for DPA1; roughly 470 for DPB1. Donor age, sex, ethnicity and CMV serostatus were compiled together with the repertoire data. Among the 398 genotyped donors, about 83% belonged to the genetic ancestry cluster associated with self-reported Caucasian donors. A later genetic analysis took genome-wide SNP genotypes for 398 of the 666 donors and used that subset as a discovery cohort. Across around 400 genotyped donors of the cohort, an average of about 240,000 unique TCR beta nucleotide sequences per donor were sequenced, and 15% to 20% of those sequences were non-productive. Every discovery cohort repertoire had been produced on one sequencing platform. In the later analysis, no new phenotypic data were used to find candidate immune exposures; instead, reliance was placed on TCR beta sequences and their occurrence across donors. The aim of the study was to test whether cataloging public T cell receptors could identify signatures of past pathogen exposure. Using immunosequencing, the study profiled T cell repertoires from 550 to 750 subjects and related those repertoires to cytomegalovirus serostatus. An early release that covered roughly 600 HLA-typed donors contained around 330 gigabases of sequencing data and tens of millions of unique TCR sequences.

The cysteine opens and the phenylalanine closes a CDR3 of 12 amino acids. This entry keeps only the CDR3 DNA: 36 bases, framed from base 1. V is pared back by 6 bases and J by 4 bases, with 12 bases lying between the germline termini. CDR1 SQVTM and CDR2 ANQGSEA were looked up in the germline V gene. Comment on this clone: Its target antigen remains unknown. Qualities for individual bases were not recorded, and no much larger clone is one base off.

Study-level results and caveats: The sequencing pipeline was judged likely to have produced a cluster of highly shared sequence variants as a technical artifact. In a later analysis, most CMV-associated TCR beta chains were found to appear HLA-restricted, with HLA associations seemingly driven largely by CMV exposure. Assigning TCR associations to individual alleles was difficult when HLA alleles, especially DR and DQ, strongly co-occurred. In a later genetic analysis, fewer N-insertions in productive TCRs were reported among donors in an Asian-associated ancestry cluster than the roughly 640-donor mean. A few of the identified cytomegalovirus-associated TCR beta chains were confirmed in vitro to be specific for cytomegalovirus antigens. A later analysis associated 15,000 to 20,000 TCR beta sequences with specific HLA alleles at a false discovery rate of 0.05. The presence/absence analyses assumed that sequencing depth was roughly uniform across donors, and that assumption may not be true. Linkage disequilibrium might explain the correlated functional status among segregating V segments, but an unknown experimental factor could not be ruled out. In both the original and validation cohorts, the classifier was reported to diagnose cytomegalovirus status with high specificity and sensitivity. While some public TCRs were present in many individuals, most TCR sequences turned up only very rarely across donors. In a later analysis, several top co-occurrence clusters were reported to appear linked to parvovirus B19, influenza, CMV and Epstein-Barr virus. According to a later analysis, TCR association rates differed among HLA loci, with DRB1 alleles showing the most associated TCRs and HLA-C alleles showing the fewest. Some IMGT-functional V segments, including TRBV6-2 and TRBV6-3, could not be told apart with the 87-base-pair reads, so those segments were excluded. In a later genetic analysis, a missense DCLRE1C variant was associated with V-gene and J-gene trimming of TCR beta chains, and the association was replicated in an independent cohort. Because counts were too low, seventeen rarely observed V segments, including chromosome 9 orphons, were excluded from the earlier analysis of 587 of the donors. The authors suggested that the approach could potentially be generalized to other disease states and immunological phenotypes. Broadly in line with IMGT annotations, most TCR beta V segments showed up in productive rearrangements about 87% or about 30% of the time in an earlier analysis of around 550 of the donors. A total of about 150 TCR beta chains were listed by the study as associated with cytomegalovirus. The only immune exposure information available for the cohort was CMV serostatus. In this cohort, only TCR beta chains were sequenced, and detectable features were limited by the absence of alpha or paired-chain data. A further reported finding was that TCR beta sequences accurately predicted the HLA-A and HLA-B alleles for most subjects in the first cohort. Compared with equally common non-associated chains, HLA-associated TCR beta chains in a later analysis were more clonally expanded and had lower generation probabilities. Because some donors lacked HLA typing at each locus, the association tests relied only on the typed subset.

The cohort comprised some 700 healthy bone marrow donors. Cohort members were all nominally healthy when sampled, although unrecorded immune exposures were likely present. The donor tested CMV seronegative and was one of the 352 seronegative cohort members. A peripheral blood sample was provided by each donor, and peripheral blood mononuclear cells were used for TCR beta sequencing. The Qiagen DNeasy Blood Extraction Kit was used to extract genomic DNA from the blood cell samples. The library was obtained by the immunoSEQ multiplex PCR assay. For the multiplex PCR, a mixture combining 60 forward primers for TCR Vbeta segments and 13 reverse primers for TCR Jbeta segments was used. Amplification of the CDR3 region of rearranged TCR beta genes was performed with a multiplex PCR assay on genomic DNA. The Illumina HiSeq System was used to sequence the amplified TCR beta libraries as 87-base-pair reads. As for how the authors treated the data: Across the 500 to 850 repertoires, a later analysis counted approximately 83 million unique TCR beta chains, some 11 million of which were shared by at least two donors. To remove PCR and sequencing errors, raw reads were error-corrected and collapsed into unique sequences using a nearest-neighbor algorithm that merged closely related sequences. Alignment of CDR3 sequences to IMGT reference sequences was used to assign V, D and J gene segments. For a sequence to be retained, a match of at least six nucleotides was required to both a V gene segment and a J gene segment. Rearrangements were called productive when the CDR3 lacked stop codons and stayed in frame with V and J; all others were non-productive. Following IMGT convention, CDR3 was defined as the stretch from the second conserved V-encoded cysteine up to the conserved J-encoded phenylalanine. The earlier analysis of about 560 of the donors excluded any sequence lacking an unambiguous match to a single V gene segment. An earlier analysis of 500 to 600 of the donors classified V segments as functional when productive rearrangements were above 56.7% and as segregating when the standard deviation between donors was above 5%. To diagnose cytomegalovirus status from the catalog of TCR beta chain sequences, a statistical classification framework was built. V and J gene assignment, in a later analysis, came from comparing TCR nucleotide sequences with IMGT/GENE-DB human TR gene sequences. In a later analysis, CDR3 sequences and most-parsimonious VDJ recombination scenarios were assigned using the TCRdist pipeline. A later analysis defined each TCR beta chain by its CDR3 amino acid sequence plus V-gene family, and excluded reads lacking a unique V-gene family. To address suspected cross-contamination and a sequencing artifact, a later analysis removed under 600 highly shared, low-generation-probability nucleotide sequences. A later analysis calculated a clonal expansion index for each public chain from normalized within-repertoire ranks of inferred template counts. A later analysis computed generation probabilities with a VDJ recombination model fitted to out-of-frame rearrangements, and checked the results against IGoR. Hypergeometric tests were used in a later analysis to score TCR-TCR, TCR-HLA and TCR-CMV co-occurrence, with a repertoire-size bias correction applied to the TCR pairs. To estimate false discovery rates, a later analysis permuted the HLA or CMV assignments 20 times. In a later analysis, co-occurring TCRs were grouped using DBSCAN, with TCRdist sequence similarity added in when clustering inside HLA-allele-positive subsets. Repertoires with fewer than 30,000 or more than 120,000 public chains, plus five repertoires with anomalous nucleotide sharing, were excluded from co-occurrence clustering. The table was pulled from immuneACCESS by TCRdb, which kept in-frame rearrangements only. Such tables lose some clones; where checked, under half of the loss comes from unresolved V genes, and the rest has no known cause. Clone size and V and J calls were adopted from that table, with D and trimming inferred from the DNA. In all, the sample holds 110,000 to 150,000 clones, and under 80% of those were seen once. The ten top clones hold approximately 2.8% of the sample.

The receptor was isolated from a male donor in good health and CMV-seronegative. The receptor chain draws on TRBV29-1 and TRBJ1-2, with TRBD1 perhaps the D gene, on 5 matching bases. Material: PBMCs. The CDR3 region reads CSVARQSYGYTF. The DNA reads TGCAGCGTCGCTAGACAGTCCTATGGCTACACCTTC.